This entry is about one TCR beta chain. This table comes from immunoSEQ multiplex PCR, and its TCRdb copy is limited to in-frame clones, with some not included. The data contain under 25,000 clones, approximately 84% of them singletons. These data are taken from a study of PD-1 blockade in mismatch repair-deficient tumors. On the study more broadly: All were previously treated, progressing patients with approximately 12 mismatch repair-deficient cancer types.

Every patient had mismatch repair deficiency by PCR or immunohistochemistry. Three pembrolizumab responders had their TCRs sequenced. CDR3 length equals 15 residues. V was pared by 3 bases and J by 0 bases, with 11 bases between. The germline CDR1 and CDR2 sequences are MGHDK and SYGVNS. The TCR sequence derives from an adult with mismatch repair-deficient cancer. The chain carries TRBV25-1 and TRBJ1-1; D might be TRBD1 (5 bases). This material consisted of peripheral blood, taken 2 weeks after starting pembrolizumab. CDR3 region: CASSDSGRLNTEAFF. DNA of the CDR3: TGTGCCAGCAGTGACTCAGGGAGGCTGAACACTGAAGCTTTCTTT.